This passage covers 6 T cell receptor beta chains from one sample sequenced in a study of Graves' ophthalmopathy and Graves' hyperthyroidism. RNA transcripts yielded amplified TCR beta CDR3 regions. After a first-round RT-PCR with HTBI primers, a second-round multiplex PCR was run. MiXCR, run by TCRdb on the multiplex PCR reads, gives a single entry per CDR3 protein. The sample has approximately 210,000 distinct CDR3 sequences; about a fifth are singletons. Material: peripheral blood. These receptors were obtained from a woman aged 45-65 years with Graves' ophthalmopathy.

This clonotype was counted ten times or more. V usage is TRBV29-1 and J usage is TRBJ1-1; D is perhaps TRBD1 (5 bases). Trimming removed 7 bases at V and 4 bases at J, with 13 bases between. The CDR3 totals 12 residues. The germline V gene encodes CDR1 SQVTM and CDR2 ANQGSEA. The CDR3 nucleotides are TGCAGCGGGGGCACACCAGGCACTGAAGCTTTCTTT. As protein: CSGGTPGTEAFF.

This clonotype was recorded at least ten times. A clone one base away is much larger, so this may be a read error. For the CDR3, the DNA is TGTGCCAGCAGTTTACGGTCTGAGGCTGGCTATGGCTACACCTTC. Residues: CASSLRSEAGYGYTF. The rearrangement uses TRBV28 and TRBJ1-2; D is undetermined. Trimming removed 2 bases from V and 4 bases from J, with 14 bases in between. The CDR3 loop spans 15 amino acids. CDR1 is MDHEN, CDR2 SYDVKM, per germline.

V gene TRBV24-1 combines with J gene TRBJ2-5, with 8 nucleotides matching TRBD1. The CDR3 covers 16 residues. V was pared by 4 bases and J by 2 bases, with 8 bases of the junction left unmatched. The germline V gene encodes CDR1 KGHDR and CDR2 SFDVKD. This CDR3 reads CATSEPSGTGQETQYF. The CDR3 nucleotides read TGTGCCACCAGTGAACCGTCCGGGACAGGACAAGAGACCCAGTACTTC.

J is TRBJ2-7 and V is TRBV20-1; D remains ambiguous. The CDR3 covers 14 residues. V lost 3 bases and J lost 7, with 19 bases in between. Germline loops: CDR1 DFQATT, CDR2 SNEGSKA (reference sequence). CDR3 amino acids: CSASSAALEIEQYF. Written as DNA, the CDR3 is TGCAGTGCTAGTAGTGCGGCCTTGGAAATAGAGCAGTACTTC.

This clonotype has a count of ten or more. This rearrangement joins TRBV20-1 to TRBJ1-3, with D possibly being TRBD1 (5 bases). CDR3 length: 13 amino acids. Trimming pared 6 bases from V and 9 bases from J, leaving 18 bases between. Looked up from germline, CDR1 is DFQATT and CDR2 is SNEGSKA (reference sequence). This CDR3 reads CSARAPKLGTIYF. The DNA of the CDR3 is TGCAGTGCCAGGGCCCCGAAACTGGGCACCATATATTTT.

A few counts support this clonotype. The chain recombines TRBV6-1 with TRBJ2-7; 8 bases are shared with TRBD1. CDR1 MNHNS and CDR2 SASEGT come from the germline V gene. This CDR3 comprises 13 residues. The ends lost 8 bases at V and 0 bases at J; junction bases unmatched: 3. DNA of the CDR3: TGTGCCAGCCGGGACAGGAACTCCTACGAGCAGTACTTC. The encoded protein is CASRDRNSYEQYF.